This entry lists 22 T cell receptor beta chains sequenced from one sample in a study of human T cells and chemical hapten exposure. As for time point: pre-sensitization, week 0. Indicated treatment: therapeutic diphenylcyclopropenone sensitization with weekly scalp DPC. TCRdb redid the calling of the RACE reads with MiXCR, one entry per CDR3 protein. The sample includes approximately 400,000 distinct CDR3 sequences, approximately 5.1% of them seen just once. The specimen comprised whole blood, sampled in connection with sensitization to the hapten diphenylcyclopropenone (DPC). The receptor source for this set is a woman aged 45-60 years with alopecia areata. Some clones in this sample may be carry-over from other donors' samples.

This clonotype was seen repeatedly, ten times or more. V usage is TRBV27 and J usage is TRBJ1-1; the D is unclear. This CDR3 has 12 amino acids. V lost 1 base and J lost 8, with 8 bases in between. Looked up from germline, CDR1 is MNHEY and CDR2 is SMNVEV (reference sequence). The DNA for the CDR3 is TGTGCCAGCAGTTTATATGGGCGCGAAGCTTTCTTT. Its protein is CASSLYGREAFF.

This CDR3 reads CASSPSTPGSNQPQHF. The CDR3 DNA reads as TGTGCCAGCTCACCCTCCACGCCCGGTAGCAATCAGCCCCAGCATTTT. The J gene is TRBJ1-5, the V gene TRBV18; no definite D call. The CDR3 is made up of 16 amino acids. V was cut by 3 bases and J by 0 bases, with 12 bases left in between. Germline V gene sequence: CDR1 KGHSH, CDR2 LQKENI.

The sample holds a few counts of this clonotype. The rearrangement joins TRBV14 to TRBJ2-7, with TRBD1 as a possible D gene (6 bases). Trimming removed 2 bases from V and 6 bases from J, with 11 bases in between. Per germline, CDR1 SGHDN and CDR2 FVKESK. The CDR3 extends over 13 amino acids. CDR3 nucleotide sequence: TGTGCCAGCAGCCAACTACAGGGTGCCGAGCAGTACTTC. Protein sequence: CASSQLQGAEQYF.

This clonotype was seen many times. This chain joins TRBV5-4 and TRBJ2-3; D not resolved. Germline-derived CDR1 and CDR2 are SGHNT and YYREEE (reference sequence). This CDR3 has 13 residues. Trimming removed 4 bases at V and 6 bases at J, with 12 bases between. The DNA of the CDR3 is TGTGCCAGCAGCCAACCGACTCTGGATACGCAGTATTTT. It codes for CASSQPTLDTQYF. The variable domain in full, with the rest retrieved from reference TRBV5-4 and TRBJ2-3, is ETGVTQSPTHLIKTRGQQVTLRCSSQSGHNTVSWYQQALGQGPQFIFQYYREEENGRGNFPPRFSGLQFPNYSSELNVNALELDDSALYLCASSQPTLDTQYFGPGTRLTVL.

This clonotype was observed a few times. DNA for the CDR3: TGTGCCAGCAGTTACTCTGGACAGGGATACACTGAAGCTTTCTTT. Residues: CASSYSGQGYTEAFF. The chain couples TRBV6-5 to TRBJ1-1; TRBD1 matches at 8 bases. V shed 0 bases, J shed 3 bases, and the junction held 3 bases outside the gene matches. This CDR3 is built from 15 residues. The V gene's germline CDR1 is MNHEY and CDR2 SVGAGI.

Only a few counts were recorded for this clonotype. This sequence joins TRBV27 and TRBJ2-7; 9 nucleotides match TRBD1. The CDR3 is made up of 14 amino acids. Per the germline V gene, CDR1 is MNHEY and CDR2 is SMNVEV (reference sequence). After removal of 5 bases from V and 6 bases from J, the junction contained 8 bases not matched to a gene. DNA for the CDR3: TGTGCCAGCAGTCCAACGACAGGGGGGGCCGAGCAGTACTTC. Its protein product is CASSPTTGGAEQYF.

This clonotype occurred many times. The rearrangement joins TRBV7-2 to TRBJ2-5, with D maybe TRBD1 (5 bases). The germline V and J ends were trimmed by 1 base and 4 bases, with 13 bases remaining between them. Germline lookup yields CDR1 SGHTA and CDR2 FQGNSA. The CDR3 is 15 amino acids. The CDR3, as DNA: TGTGCCAGCAGCTTAGGTGTCGCAGGGTCAGAGACCCAGTACTTC. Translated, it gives CASSLGVAGSETQYF. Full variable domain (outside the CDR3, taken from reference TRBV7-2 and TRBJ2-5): GAGVSQSPSNKVTEKGKDVELRCDPISGHTALYWYRQSLGQGLEFLIYFQGNSAPDKSGLPSDRFSAERTGGSVSTLTIQRTQQEDSAVYLCASSLGVAGSETQYFGPGTRLLVL.

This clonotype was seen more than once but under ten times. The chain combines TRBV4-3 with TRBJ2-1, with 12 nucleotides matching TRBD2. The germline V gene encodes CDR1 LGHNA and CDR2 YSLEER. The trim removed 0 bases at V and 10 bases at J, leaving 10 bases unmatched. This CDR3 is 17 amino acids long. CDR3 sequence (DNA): TGCGCCAGCAGCCAAGATCGGGCGCTAGCGGGAGGGAACGAGCAGTTCTTC. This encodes CASSQDRALAGGNEQFF.

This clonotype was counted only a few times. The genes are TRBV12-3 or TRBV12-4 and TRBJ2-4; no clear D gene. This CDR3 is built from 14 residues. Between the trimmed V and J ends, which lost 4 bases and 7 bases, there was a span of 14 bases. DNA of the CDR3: TGTGCCAGCAGTTCCGACCCCCTTGCGAACATTCAGTACTTC. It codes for CASSSDPLANIQYF.

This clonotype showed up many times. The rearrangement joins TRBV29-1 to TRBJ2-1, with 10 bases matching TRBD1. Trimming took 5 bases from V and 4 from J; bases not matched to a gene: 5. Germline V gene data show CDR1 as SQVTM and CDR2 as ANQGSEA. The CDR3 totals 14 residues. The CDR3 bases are TGCAGCGTTTCCGGGACAGGGGTTTACAATGAGCAGTTCTTC. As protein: CSVSGTGVYNEQFF.

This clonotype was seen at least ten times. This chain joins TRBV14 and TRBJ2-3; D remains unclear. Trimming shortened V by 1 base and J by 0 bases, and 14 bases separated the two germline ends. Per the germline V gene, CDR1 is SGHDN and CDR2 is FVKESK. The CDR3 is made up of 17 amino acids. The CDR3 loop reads CASSQARRAASTDTQYF. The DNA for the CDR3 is TGTGCCAGCAGCCAAGCCCGACGGGCAGCGAGCACAGATACGCAGTATTTT.

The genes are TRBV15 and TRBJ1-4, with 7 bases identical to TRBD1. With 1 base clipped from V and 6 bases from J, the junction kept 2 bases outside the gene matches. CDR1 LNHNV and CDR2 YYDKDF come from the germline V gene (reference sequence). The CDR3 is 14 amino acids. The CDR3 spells CATSRGGTDEKLFF. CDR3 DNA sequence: TGTGCCACCAGCAGAGGGGGGACAGATGAAAAACTGTTTTTT. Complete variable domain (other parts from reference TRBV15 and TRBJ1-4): DAMVIQNPRYQVTQFGKPVTLSCSQTLNHNVMYWYQQKSSQAPKLLFHYYDKDFNNEADTPDNFQSRRPNTSFCFLDIRSPGLGDTAMYLCATSRGGTDEKLFFGSGTQLSVL.

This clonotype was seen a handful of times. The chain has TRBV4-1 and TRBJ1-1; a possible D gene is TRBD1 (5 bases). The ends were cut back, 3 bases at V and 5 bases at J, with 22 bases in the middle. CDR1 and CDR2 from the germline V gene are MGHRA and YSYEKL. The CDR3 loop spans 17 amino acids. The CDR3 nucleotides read TGCGCCAGCAGCCAGATGGAAAATCAGGGCAGAAGGACTGAAGCTTTCTTT. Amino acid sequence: CASSQMENQGRRTEAFF.

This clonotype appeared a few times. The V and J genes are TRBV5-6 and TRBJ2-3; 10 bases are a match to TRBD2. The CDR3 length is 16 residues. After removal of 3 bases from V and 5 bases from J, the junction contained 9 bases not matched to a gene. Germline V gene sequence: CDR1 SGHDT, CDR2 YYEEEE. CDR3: CASSSAGLAMGDTQYF. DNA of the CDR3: TGTGCCAGCAGCTCGGCGGGACTAGCGATGGGAGATACGCAGTATTTT.

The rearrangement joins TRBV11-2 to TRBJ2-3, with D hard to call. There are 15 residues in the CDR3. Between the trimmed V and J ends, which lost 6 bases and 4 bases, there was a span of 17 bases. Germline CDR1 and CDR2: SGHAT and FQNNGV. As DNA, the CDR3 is TGTGCCAGCAGTCCAAGGGCCGTAGTCCCAGATACGCAGTATTTT. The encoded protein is CASSPRAVVPDTQYF.

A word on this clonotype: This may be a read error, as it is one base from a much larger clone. The CDR3 DNA sequence: TGTGCCAGCAGCGTAGGTGCCTCGATAGATACGCAGTATTTT. Translating it yields CASSVGASIDTQYF. The genes are TRBV9 and TRBJ2-3; D not resolved. The CDR3 loop spans 14 amino acids. Germline-derived CDR1 and CDR2 are SGDLS and YYNGEE. V was trimmed by 0 bases and J by 5 bases, leaving 10 bases between them.

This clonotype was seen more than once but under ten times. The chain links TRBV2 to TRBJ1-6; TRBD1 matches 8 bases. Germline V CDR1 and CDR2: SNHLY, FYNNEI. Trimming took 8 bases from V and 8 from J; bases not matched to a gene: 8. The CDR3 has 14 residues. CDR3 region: CASEEDRADSPLHF. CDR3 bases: TGTGCCAGCGAGGAGGACAGGGCGGATTCACCCCTCCACTTT. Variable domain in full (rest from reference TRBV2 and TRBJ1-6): EPEVTQTPSHQVTQMGQEVILRCVPISNHLYFYWYRQILGQKVEFLVSFYNNEISEKSEIFDDQFSVERPDGSNFTLKIRSTKLEDSAMYFCASEEDRADSPLHFGNGTRLTVT.

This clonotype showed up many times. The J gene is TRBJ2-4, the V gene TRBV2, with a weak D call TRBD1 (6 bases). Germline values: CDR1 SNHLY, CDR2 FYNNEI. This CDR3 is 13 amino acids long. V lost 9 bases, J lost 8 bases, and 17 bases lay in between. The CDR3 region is CARVRTVEDIQYF. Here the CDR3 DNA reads TGTGCCAGAGTAAGGACAGTGGAGGACATTCAGTACTTC.

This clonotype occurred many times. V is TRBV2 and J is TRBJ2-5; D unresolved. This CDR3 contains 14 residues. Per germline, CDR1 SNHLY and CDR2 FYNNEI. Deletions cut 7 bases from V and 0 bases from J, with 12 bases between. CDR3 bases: TGTGCCAGCACGGCAGGAACGTACCAAGAGACCCAGTACTTC. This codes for CASTAGTYQETQYF.

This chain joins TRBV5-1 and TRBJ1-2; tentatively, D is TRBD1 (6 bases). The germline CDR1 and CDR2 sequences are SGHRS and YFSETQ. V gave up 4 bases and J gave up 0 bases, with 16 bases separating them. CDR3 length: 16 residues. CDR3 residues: CASSIGTNTPNYGYTF. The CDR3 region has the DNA TGCGCCAGCAGCATCGGGACAAACACCCCTAACTATGGCTACACCTTC. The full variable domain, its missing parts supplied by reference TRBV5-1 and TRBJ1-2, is KAGVTQTPRYLIKTRGQQVTLSCSPISGHRSVSWYQQTPGQGLQFLFEYFSETQRNKGNFPGRFSGRQFSNSRSEMNVSTLELGDSALYLCASSIGTNTPNYGYTFGSGTRLTVV.

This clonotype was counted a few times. The CDR3 DNA sequence: TGCAGTGCTAGGACAGGGAATGAAAAACTGTTTTTT. Translation: CSARTGNEKLFF. The chain couples TRBV20-1 to TRBJ1-4, with 7 positions matching TRBD1. CDR3 size: 12 residues. Per germline, CDR1 DFQATT and CDR2 SNEGSKA (reference sequence). Germline trimming cut 3 bases from V and 5 bases from J; bases unmatched to any gene: 0.

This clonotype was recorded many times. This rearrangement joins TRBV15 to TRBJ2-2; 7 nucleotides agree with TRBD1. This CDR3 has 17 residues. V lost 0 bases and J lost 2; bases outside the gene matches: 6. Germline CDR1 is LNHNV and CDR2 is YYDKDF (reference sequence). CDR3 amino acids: CATSRDSQGVNTGELFF. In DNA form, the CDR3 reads TGTGCCACCAGCAGAGATTCGCAGGGGGTTAACACCGGGGAGCTGTTTTTT.